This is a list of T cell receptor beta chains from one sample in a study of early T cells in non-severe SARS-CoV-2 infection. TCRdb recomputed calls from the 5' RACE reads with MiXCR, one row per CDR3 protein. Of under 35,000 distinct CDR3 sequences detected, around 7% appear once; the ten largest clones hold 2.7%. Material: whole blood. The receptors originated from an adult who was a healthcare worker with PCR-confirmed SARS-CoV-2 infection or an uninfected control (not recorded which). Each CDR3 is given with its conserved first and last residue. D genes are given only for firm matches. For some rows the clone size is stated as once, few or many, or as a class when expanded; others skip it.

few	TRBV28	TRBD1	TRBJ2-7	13	CASIPGQSYEQYF	TGTGCCAGCATACCGGGACAGTCCTACGAGCAGTACTTC
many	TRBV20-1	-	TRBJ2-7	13	CSASRDGAYEQYF	TGCAGTGCTTCCCGGGACGGTGCCTACGAGCAGTACTTC
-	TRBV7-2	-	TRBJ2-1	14	CASSPVGRDNEQFF	TGTGCCAGCAGCCCTGTAGGCCGGGACAATGAGCAGTTCTTC
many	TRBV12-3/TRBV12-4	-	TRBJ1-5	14	CASSFDRNNQPQHF	TGTGCCAGCAGTTTCGACAGAAATAATCAGCCCCAGCATTTT
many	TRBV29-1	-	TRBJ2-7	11	CSVDTSVEQYF	TGCAGCGTTGACACGTCCGTCGAGCAGTACTTC
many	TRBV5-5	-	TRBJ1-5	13	CASSLGPGQPQHF	TGTGCCAGCAGCTTGGGTCCAGGTCAGCCCCAGCATTTT
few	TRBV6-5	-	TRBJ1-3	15	CASSYSGGSGNTIYF	TGTGCCAGCAGTTACTCCGGGGGCTCTGGAAACACCATATATTTT
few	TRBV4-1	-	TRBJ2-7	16	CASSQEPADGLYEQYF	TGCGCCAGCAGCCAAGAGCCTGCGGACGGTCTCTACGAGCAGTACTTC
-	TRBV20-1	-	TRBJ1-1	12	CSARTGNTEAFF	TGCAGTGCTAGAACAGGGAACACTGAAGCTTTCTTT
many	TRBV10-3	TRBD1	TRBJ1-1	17	CAITPSPGQGVRTEAFF	TGTGCCATCACCCCAAGTCCGGGACAGGGGGTTAGGACTGAAGCTTTCTTT
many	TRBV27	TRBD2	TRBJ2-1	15	CASRGAGVHYNEQFF	TGTGCCAGCAGAGGAGCGGGAGTTCATTACAATGAGCAGTTCTTC
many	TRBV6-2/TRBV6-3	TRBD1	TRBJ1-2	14	CASSGTGGDYGYTF	TGTGCCAGCAGCGGGACAGGGGGCGACTATGGCTACACCTTC
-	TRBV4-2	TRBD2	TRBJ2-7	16	CASSQDVSGSMYEQYF	TGTGCCAGCAGCCAAGATGTGAGCGGGAGTATGTACGAGCAGTACTTC
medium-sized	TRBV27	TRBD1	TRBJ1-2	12	CASKGQDYGYTF	TGTGCCAGCAAGGGACAGGACTATGGCTACACCTTC
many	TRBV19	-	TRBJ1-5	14	CASRTQGGNQPQHF	TGTGCCAGTAGGACCCAGGGAGGCAATCAGCCCCAGCATTTT
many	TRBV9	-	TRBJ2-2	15	CASSVDWENTGELFF	TGTGCCAGCAGCGTAGACTGGGAGAACACCGGGGAGCTGTTTTTT
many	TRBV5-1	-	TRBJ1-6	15	CASSIQGLGNSPLHF	TGCGCCAGCAGCATTCAGGGACTGGGTAATTCACCCCTCCACTTT
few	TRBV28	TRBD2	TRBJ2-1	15	CASSFPGLTPSEQFF	TGTGCCAGCAGTTTCCCGGGACTAACCCCCAGCGAGCAGTTCTTC
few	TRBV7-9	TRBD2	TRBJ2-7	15	CASSSDGTSAHEQYF	TGTGCCAGCAGCTCGGACGGGACTAGCGCGCACGAGCAGTACTTC
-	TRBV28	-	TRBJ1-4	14	CASRSPLGDEKLFF	TGTGCCAGCCGATCCCCACTTGGAGATGAAAAACTGTTTTTT
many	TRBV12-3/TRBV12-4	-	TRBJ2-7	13	CASSFRAEGEQYF	TGTGCCAGCAGTTTCAGGGCAGAGGGCGAGCAGTACTTC
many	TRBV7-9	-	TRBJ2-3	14	CASSPQSSTDTQYF	TGTGCCAGCAGCCCGCAGTCTAGCACAGATACGCAGTATTTT
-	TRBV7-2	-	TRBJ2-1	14	CASSLGVDHNEQFF	TGTGCCAGCAGCTTAGGGGTAGATCACAATGAGCAGTTCTTC
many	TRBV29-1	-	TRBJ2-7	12	CSVLSTSYEQYF	TGCAGCGTCCTTTCTACTAGCTACGAGCAGTACTTC
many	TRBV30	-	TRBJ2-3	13	CAWAPRRADTQYF	TGTGCCTGGGCCCCTCGTCGGGCAGATACGCAGTATTTT
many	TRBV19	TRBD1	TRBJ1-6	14	CASSGQGANSPLHF	TGTGCCAGTAGTGGCCAGGGGGCTAATTCACCCCTCCACTTT
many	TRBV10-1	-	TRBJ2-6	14	CASSDGSGANVLTF	TGCGCCAGCAGTGACGGGAGCGGGGCCAACGTCCTGACTTTC
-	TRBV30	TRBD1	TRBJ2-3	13	CAWSVQGANTQYF	TGTGCCTGGAGTGTACAGGGGGCAAATACGCAGTATTTT
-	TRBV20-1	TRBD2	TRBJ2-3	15	CSARDLGTNTDPQYF	TGCAGTGCTAGAGATCTCGGGACTAACACAGATCCGCAGTATTTT
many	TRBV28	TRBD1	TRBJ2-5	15	CASRSGDRDLETQYF	TGTGCCAGCAGATCCGGGGACAGGGACCTTGAGACCCAGTACTTC